This T cell receptor (beta chain) was recorded in a study of CD8 T cells in ankylosing spondylitis. Study-wide points: Several of the motif variants were reported before in synovial fluid and blood from reactive arthritis. A CD8+ phenotype characterized the disease-linked clones, which were relatively rare in peripheral blood. Reported data indicate significant enrichment of disease-linked clones within matched ankylosing spondylitis synovial fluid. Ankylosing spondylitis blood seemed to carry a telltale TCR beta motif made of roughly eight highly homologous variants.

The CDR3 sequence is 17 residues long. With V trimmed by 6 bases and J by 10 bases, 19 bases remained unmatched. A remark on this clonotype: Its antigen is still unknown.

With molecular barcodes, quantitative 5'-RACE was used to make the TCR beta libraries. TCRdb reanalysed the 5' RACE reads using MiXCR and keeps one entry per CDR3 protein. The sample includes roughly 470,000 distinct CDR3 sequences, about 25% seen only once; the top ten take 0.89%. Source material: blood, either unsorted or a sorted T cell fraction (not recorded which). This chain joins TRBV12-3 or TRBV12-4 and TRBJ2-1; 9 bases are a match to TRBD2. This clonotype originated in a male donor with ankylosing spondylitis. CDR3 coding DNA: TGTGCCAGCAGGGCTATCGAAGCGGGAGGTCCCCGCTACGAGCAGTTCTTC. Encoded protein: CASRAIEAGGPRYEQFF.